The 32 T cell receptor beta chains reported below all come from one sample, sequenced in a study of T cells after yellow fever vaccination. A single record per CDR3 protein comes from TCRdb applying MiXCR to the 5' RACE reads. The sample lists 350,000 or so distinct CDR3 sequences; around 8.1% were seen once. Sequencing used PBMCs, obtained 35 to 50 days after the first yellow fever vaccination. Receptors were obtained from a young man who received the YFV17D yellow fever vaccine.

This clonotype was detected a few times. The chain has TRBV10-3 and TRBJ1-2, with D possibly TRBD1 on 5 matching bases. Per germline, CDR1 ENHRY and CDR2 SYGVKD. Trimming left V 0 bases short and J 2 bases short, with 16 bases between. The CDR3 has 17 residues. This CDR3 reads CAISESRGQGGNYGYTF. In nucleotides, the CDR3 is TGTGCCATCAGTGAGTCGAGAGGCCAGGGAGGGAACTATGGCTACACCTTC.

This chain connects TRBV12-3 or TRBV12-4 to TRBJ2-5; no clear D. The V gene lost 1 base and the J gene lost 7 bases, with 10 bases spanning the gap. There are 13 residues in the CDR3. The CDR3: CASSLGAVGTQYF. The CDR3 nucleotides are TGTGCCAGCAGTTTAGGCGCCGTGGGGACCCAGTACTTC.

This chain joins TRBV28 and TRBJ1-4; TRBD1 aligns across 9 bases. This CDR3 is built from 17 residues. The V gene's germline CDR1 is MDHEN and CDR2 SYDVKM. The V and J ends lost 5 bases and 6 bases, in that order; junction bases with no gene match: 13. DNA for the CDR3: TGTGCCAGCAGTCCACCATTCTTGACAGGGGGAGATGAAAAACTGTTTTTT. Amino acids: CASSPPFLTGGDEKLFF.

The chain recombines TRBV20-1 with TRBJ1-5; D call uncertain. The germline V gene encodes CDR1 DFQATT and CDR2 SNEGSKA (reference sequence). This CDR3 comprises 12 residues. V was cut by 5 bases and J by 0 bases, with 5 bases left in between. The CDR3 region has the DNA TGCAGTGCTCATCTTAGCAATCAGCCCCAGCATTTT. Translation: CSAHLSNQPQHF.

This clonotype was observed many times. The chain employs TRBV5-1 and TRBJ1-3; tentative D call: TRBD1 (6 bases). CDR3 length: 15 amino acids. The ends were cut back, 0 bases at V and 3 bases at J, with 10 bases in the middle. In germline, CDR1 is SGHRS, CDR2 YFSETQ. CDR3 DNA: TGCGCCAGCAGCTTGGAGTGGGGGCTTGGAAACACCATATATTTT. Translated, it gives CASSLEWGLGNTIYF.

The chain is built from TRBV4-2 and TRBJ2-6; no clear D. Trimming removed 3 bases from V and 0 bases from J, with 12 bases in between. The CDR3 consists of 17 residues. CDR1 is LGHNA and CDR2 is YNFKEQ in the germline V gene. CDR3 DNA sequence: TGTGCCAGCAGCCATAAGATTGCGGCCTCTGGGGCCAACGTCCTGACTTTC. It is translated as CASSHKIAASGANVLTF.

This clonotype has just a few counts. The junction and the germline gene differ at one end; a read error may be behind it. The genes are TRBV20-1 and TRBJ2-7; D possibly corresponds to TRBD1 (6 bases). This CDR3 has 9 amino acids. Germline V gene data show CDR1 as DFQATT and CDR2 as SNEGSKA (reference sequence). CDR3 residues: CSAKKGESF. DNA of the CDR3: TGCAGTGCTAAAAAGGGGGAGAGCTTC.

This clonotype was detected only a few times. The chain couples TRBV12-3 or TRBV12-4 to TRBJ2-7; possibly TRBD1 or TRBD2 for D (5 bases each). V was trimmed by 6 bases and J by 2 bases, leaving 14 bases between them. The length of the CDR3 is 14 residues. Here the CDR3 reads CASSPGWGTYEQYF. DNA of the CDR3: TGTGCCAGCAGCCCAGGGTGGGGGACCTACGAGCAGTACTTC.

This clonotype was observed a handful of times. The chain employs TRBV23-1 and TRBJ2-7; D is uncertain. TRBV23-1 is known as an ORF, though its function is uncertain. CDR3 size: 10 residues. V was clipped by 10 bases and J by 6 bases, with 10 bases between them. This CDR3 is CATWRCEQYV. The CDR3 DNA reads TGCGCCACGTGGCGCTGCGAGCAGTACGTC.

This clonotype was seen ten or more times. J is TRBJ2-3 and V is TRBV20-1; the D gene is possibly TRBD2 (5 bases). V dropped 7 bases and J dropped 1 base, with 12 bases sitting between them. The CDR3 runs 13 residues. Looked up from germline, CDR1 is DFQATT and CDR2 is SNEGSKA (reference sequence). The CDR3 bases are TGCAGTGAGGCTCGGCGGGGCACAGATACGCAGTATTTT. Protein product: CSEARRGTDTQYF.

This clonotype appeared many times. The chain recombines TRBV30 with TRBJ1-5; D is uncertain. CDR3 size: 14 residues. Per germline, CDR1 GTSNPN and CDR2 SVGIG (reference sequence). V was cut by 2 bases and J by 4 bases, with 12 bases left in between. Written as DNA, the CDR3 is TGTGCCTGGAGTACGCTAACGGGAAATCAGCCCCAGCATTTT. Translation: CAWSTLTGNQPQHF.

The rearrangement uses TRBV7-2 and TRBJ1-4; D gene ambiguous. The V gene lost 3 bases and the J gene lost 8 bases, with 7 bases spanning the gap. Germline loops: CDR1 SGHTA, CDR2 FQGNSA. The CDR3 spans 12 residues. In DNA, the CDR3 is TGTGCCAGCAGCTTTTACCGAGAAAAACTGTTTTTT. Translation gives CASSFYREKLFF.

The CDR3 loop is CASRSTGGYNQPQHF. The CDR3 DNA is TGTGCCAGCAGATCGACAGGGGGTTACAATCAGCCCCAGCATTTT. The chain joins TRBV12-3 or TRBV12-4 to TRBJ1-5, with TRBD1 matching 9 bases. The V gene end was trimmed by 6 bases and the J gene end by 3 bases; junction bases not matched to a gene: 6. This CDR3 contains 15 residues.

In this sample, this clonotype turned up a few times. The chain recombines TRBV12-3 or TRBV12-4 with TRBJ1-5; 7 nucleotides match TRBD1. V was pared by 3 bases and J by 3 bases, with 5 bases of the junction left unmatched. This CDR3 comprises 15 residues. The CDR3 DNA sequence: TGTGCCAGCAGTTTCCGGGACAGATACAATCAGCCCCAGCATTTT. This encodes CASSFRDRYNQPQHF.

This rearrangement joins TRBV5-4 to TRBJ2-1, with D uncertain. V shed 4 bases and J shed 9 bases, with 11 bases lying between them. This CDR3 has 12 residues. The germline V gene encodes CDR1 SGHNT and CDR2 YYREEE (reference sequence). In DNA, the CDR3 is TGTGCCAGCAGCGACGAGAATGTTGAGCAGTTCTTC. Amino acids: CASSDENVEQFF.

The V and J genes are TRBV5-1 and TRBJ2-4, with a possible D match to TRBD2 (6 bases). V lost 0 bases and J 0 bases, leaving 13 bases between the germline ends. The germline gives CDR1 SGHRS, CDR2 YFSETQ. The CDR3 runs 17 residues. DNA for the CDR3: TGCGCCAGCAGCTTGGTCGGGAGAGTAGAAGCCAAAAACATTCAGTACTTC. Translated, it gives CASSLVGRVEAKNIQYF.

This clonotype showed up just a few times. The rearrangement links TRBV4-3 to TRBJ1-1; D gene ambiguous. Trimming shortened V by 0 bases and J by 4 bases, and 12 bases separated the two germline ends. This CDR3 contains 15 residues. Germline loops: CDR1 LGHNA, CDR2 YSLEER. CDR3 DNA sequence: TGCGCCAGCAGCCAAGACCCGGGATTAGCCACTGAAGCTTTCTTT. Encoded protein: CASSQDPGLATEAFF.

This clonotype was counted at least ten times. The chain is built from TRBV20-1 and TRBJ2-7; a possible D gene is TRBD1 (6 bases). Germline V lookup: CDR1 DFQATT, CDR2 SNEGSKA (reference sequence). This CDR3 has 16 amino acids. V lost 3 bases and J 1 base, leaving 19 bases between the germline ends. The chain's CDR3 is CSARYNLGGASYEQYF. CDR3 nucleotide sequence: TGCAGTGCTAGGTATAACTTAGGGGGAGCGTCCTACGAGCAGTACTTC.

CDR3 amino acids: CSAQRTGLNENTEAFF. CDR3 bases: TGCAGTGCTCAGAGAACAGGGCTAAACGAGAACACTGAAGCTTTCTTT. The rearrangement links TRBV20-1 to TRBJ1-1, with D maybe TRBD1 (6 bases). The germline CDR1 and CDR2 sequences are DFQATT and SNEGSKA (reference sequence). Trimming removed 5 bases from V and 1 base from J, with 20 bases in between. The length of the CDR3 is 16 residues.

This chain uses TRBV5-1 with TRBJ1-5; 9 bases are shared with TRBD1. The V gene's germline CDR1 is SGHRS and CDR2 YFSETQ. V dropped 2 bases and J dropped 9; count of bases not matched to a gene: 9. The length of the CDR3 is 15 residues. CDR3 amino acids: CASSLTGGEGRPQHF. CDR3 sequence (DNA): TGCGCCAGCAGCTTAACAGGGGGCGAAGGCCGGCCCCAGCATTTT.

This chain connects TRBV7-8 to TRBJ2-7, with TRBD1 matching 7 bases. Germline CDR1 and CDR2: SGHVS and FQNEAQ. V shed 4 bases, J shed 7 bases, and the junction held 13 bases outside the gene matches. This CDR3 region has 15 residues. For the CDR3, the DNA is TGTGCCAGCAGCTCCCGGGACAGCCCTATGGGGGAGCAGTACGTC. Translated, it gives CASSSRDSPMGEQYV.

V gene TRBV11-2 combines with J gene TRBJ2-7; tentatively, D is TRBD1 (7 bases). This CDR3 comprises 15 residues. Deletions cut 5 bases from V and 3 bases from J, with 17 bases between. Looked up from germline, CDR1 is SGHAT and CDR2 is FQNNGV. This CDR3 reads CASSTVQGTGYEQYF. CDR3 nucleotide sequence: TGTGCCAGCAGCACAGTACAGGGGACTGGCTACGAGCAGTACTTC.

There are many counts of this clonotype. This chain links TRBV6-5 with TRBJ1-2, with D maybe TRBD1 (6 bases). Germline V gene lookup returns CDR1 MNHEY and CDR2 SVGAGI. The V and J ends lost 4 bases and 5 bases respectively, with 11 bases between them. The CDR3 runs 13 residues. The CDR3, as DNA: TGTGCCAGCAGTTCTACAGGGTGGTATGGCTACACCTTC. Amino acids: CASSSTGWYGYTF.

This clonotype was picked up a small number of times. J is TRBJ2-1 and V is TRBV4-3; D is possibly TRBD2 (5 bases). Trimming cost V 4 bases and J 10 bases, with 14 bases left between them. Germline CDR1 and CDR2: LGHNA and YSLEER. The CDR3 sequence is 13 residues long. The CDR3 protein is CASSPAYGSEQFF. CDR3 bases: TGCGCCAGCAGCCCGGCGTATGGGAGCGAGCAGTTCTTC.

The chain is built from TRBV6-6 and TRBJ2-7; 7 bases agree with TRBD1. CDR3 size: 13 residues. Germline CDR1 reads MNHNY; CDR2 reads SVGAGI (reference sequence). The ends lost 2 bases at V and 6 bases at J; junction bases unmatched: 4. DNA for the CDR3: TGTGCCAGCAGTTACGGGAGACAGGGCGAGCAGTACTTC. It translates to CASSYGRQGEQYF.

A few counts support this clonotype. This chain links TRBV9 with TRBJ1-1; TRBD1 matches at 10 bases. Unmatched junction bases numbered 15, after V lost 3 bases and J lost 7 bases. CDR3 length: 17 residues. Germline V CDR1 and CDR2: SGDLS, YYNGEE. The CDR3 spells CASSEPGGQGLIGEAFF. CDR3 nucleotide sequence: TGTGCCAGCAGCGAGCCCGGGGGACAGGGGTTAATTGGTGAAGCTTTCTTT. Variable domain in full (rest from reference TRBV9 and TRBJ1-1): DSGVTQTPKHLITATGQRVTLRCSPRSGDLSVYWYQQSLDQGLQFLIQYYNGEERAKGNILERFSAQQFPDLHSELNLSSLELGDSALYFCASSEPGGQGLIGEAFFGQGTRLTVV.

The rearrangement links TRBV25-1 to TRBJ2-6, with a weak D call TRBD1 (5 bases). This CDR3 comprises 17 residues. Trimming cost V 4 bases and J 2 bases, with 15 bases left between them. Germline CDR1 MGHDK, CDR2 SYGVNS. The CDR3 region has the DNA TGTGCCAGCAGTGCCGACGCAGGGCTGGCTGGGGCCAACGTCCTGACTTTC. This gives the protein CASSADAGLAGANVLTF.

This chain links TRBV3-1 with TRBJ1-1; 9 bases are shared with TRBD1. The CDR3 covers 13 residues. Germline V gives CDR1 LGHDT, CDR2 YNNKEL (reference sequence). Trimming took 8 bases from V and 5 from J; bases not matched to a gene: 6. Here the CDR3 DNA reads TGTGCCAGCCTACAGGGGGCCGGGACTGAAGCTTTCTTT. Translating gives CASLQGAGTEAFF.

This sequence joins TRBV5-5 and TRBJ2-7, with unresolved D. Trimming took off 4 bases at V and 3 bases at J, with 14 bases between the two ends. Looked up from germline, CDR1 is SGHKS and CDR2 is YYEKEE (reference sequence). The CDR3 contains 14 residues. CDR3 protein: CASSPGLGGYEQYF. As DNA, the CDR3 is TGTGCCAGCAGCCCCGGGCTAGGCGGCTACGAGCAGTACTTC.

This clonotype has a handful of counts. The rearrangement joins TRBV20-1 to TRBJ2-7, with 7 bases that match TRBD1. Per the germline V gene, CDR1 is DFQATT and CDR2 is SNEGSKA (reference sequence). V was clipped by 3 bases and J by 3 bases; unmatched bases: 8. This CDR3 is 14 amino acids long. The CDR3 spells CSARIQGISYEQYF. The CDR3, as DNA: TGCAGTGCTAGGATACAGGGGATTAGCTACGAGCAGTACTTC.

The sample holds a few counts of this clonotype. The V gene is TRBV29-1, the J gene TRBJ1-2, with D tentatively TRBD1 (6 bases). V lost 7 bases to trimming and J lost 6 bases, with 18 bases between them. There are 13 residues in the CDR3. The germline V gene encodes CDR1 SQVTM and CDR2 ANQGSEA. This CDR3 reads CSDRDPLSHGYTF. As DNA, the CDR3 is TGCAGCGACAGGGATCCTCTCTCTCATGGCTACACCTTC. Full variable domain (outside the CDR3, taken from reference TRBV29-1 and TRBJ1-2): SAVISQKPSRDICQRGTSLTIQCQVDSQVTMMFWYRQQPGQSLTLIATANQGSEATYESGFVIDKFPISRPNLTFSTLTVSNMSPEDSSIYLCSDRDPLSHGYTFGSGTRLTVV.

This clonotype occurred a few times. This chain uses TRBV7-9 with TRBJ1-6; 7 nucleotides line up with TRBD1. The V and J ends lost 0 bases and 11 bases, in that order; junction bases with no gene match: 4. Germline-derived CDR1 and CDR2 are SEHNR and FQNEAQ (reference sequence). The CDR3 spans 14 residues. In DNA, the CDR3 is TGTGCCAGCAGCTTAGCAGGGGGCGATACACCCCTCCACTTT. It specifies CASSLAGGDTPLHF.